The present TCR beta chain was sequenced within a study of blood T cell repertoires in COVID-19. Overall study: The United States, Italy and Spain supplied acute and convalescent COVID-19 samples.

V gave up 7 bases and J gave up 0 bases, with 14 bases separating them. In germline, CDR1 is SGDLS, CDR2 YYNGEE. The CDR3 has 15 residues. Sequencing used immunoSEQ multiplex PCR; TCRdb keeps in-frame clones, though not all of them. This sample yields a few hundred thousand clones, of which around 86% are seen a single time; approximately 2.1% belongs to the top ten. This clonotype was sampled from a man younger than 45 who had recovered from COVID-19. The sample comprised peripheral blood. V is TRBV9 and J is TRBJ1-3, with no clear D. The CDR3 coding sequence is TGTGCCAGCGGGCCGGGGTTTTTCTCTGGAAACACCATATATTTT. It yields the protein CASGPGFFSGNTIYF.